This T cell receptor beta chain comes out of a study of Graves' ophthalmopathy and Graves' hyperthyroidism. Hyperthyroidism qualified as stable when ophthalmopathy did not develop within 18 months of follow-up. Certain patients, namely those with other autoimmune diseases, uncontrolled infections, pregnancy or lactation, were excluded. The PBMC fraction was derived from 9.5 to 10 ml of fresh peripheral blood. Notes on the study in general: Separation of ophthalmopathy from stable hyperthyroidism was achieved by a 13-signature model, at around 88% sensitivity and approximately 84% specificity.

RNA served as the template for amplifying TCR beta CDR3 regions. An initial RT-PCR round employing HTBI primers preceded a second-round multiplex PCR. Via MiXCR, TCRdb re-called the multiplex PCR reads, giving one row per CDR3 protein. The sample includes about 390,000 distinct CDR3 sequences, 15% of them seen just once. Comments on this clonotype: Its antigen is not known.

Sequencing used peripheral blood. This TCR was recovered from a woman aged 18-35 years with stable Graves' hyperthyroidism.

The CDR3 spells CASSLDAGGGYGYTF. In DNA, the CDR3 is TGTGCCAGCAGCTTAGATGCAGGGGGCGGCTATGGCTACACCTTC. The J gene is TRBJ1-2, the V gene TRBV7-9; 8 bases are a match to TRBD1. The germline V gene has CDR1 SEHNR and CDR2 FQNEAQ (reference sequence). Trimming removed 1 base from V and 4 bases from J; junction bases left unmatched: 5. The CDR3 spans 15 residues.